This T cell receptor beta chain was sequenced for a study of OX40 agonist ivuxolimab in advanced cancers. For the study in its entirety: Ivuxolimab, which targeted the costimulatory receptor OX40 (CD134), was an agonistic, fully human IgG2 monoclonal antibody. Intravenous ivuxolimab was administered to patients every 2 weeks at six dose levels: 0.01, 0.1, 0.3, 1.5, 3 and 10 mg/kg. Of the approximately 54 patients in dose escalation, about 20 had hepatocellular carcinoma, roughly 15 had melanoma, 9 had renal cell carcinoma and 9 had head and neck cancer. In the dose-escalation cohort, 82.7% of patients were male, and the mean age was approximately 60 years, with a range of roughly 20 to 79. Patients were allowed to have had prior anti-PD-1, anti-PD-L1 or anti-CTLA-4 therapy, and roughly two fifths of the dose-escalation patients had been treated with checkpoint inhibitors. Partial responses occurred in three dose-escalation patients, of whom one had hepatocellular carcinoma and two had cutaneous melanoma. The point of sequencing TCRbeta in the periphery was to test whether ivuxolimab changed TCR sequence diversity and drove clonal T-cell expansion. The paper covers the monotherapy dose-escalation part of the phase I ivuxolimab trial, which included N of about 56 patients. Summary of the overall study and its limitations: Antigen specificity was not determined for the clonally expanded peripheral T cells. Partial responders in the 0.1-3.0 mg/kg groups had among the lowest normalized peripheral clonal expansion, especially among CD8+ T cells. Low levels of normalized T-cell clonal expansion were also shown by some nonresponding patients. On average, CD8+ T cells showed more expanded clones than CD4+ T cells after ivuxolimab. At doses of 0.1 to 3.0 mg/kg, clonal expansion of both CD4+ and CD8+ blood T cells was observed from baseline to week 6.

The trial excluded patients who had a history of autoimmune disease or were on systemic immunosuppression. In every dose cohort, peripheral blood was drawn for TCR sequencing at baseline, cycle 4 day 1, and cycle 7 day 1. Samples were obtained from an open-label, multicenter, first-in-human phase I dose-escalation trial of ivuxolimab. Adults with locally advanced or metastatic melanoma, renal cell carcinoma, hepatocellular carcinoma or head and neck squamous cell carcinoma were enrolled in the trial. Before TCR sequencing, CD4+ T cells and CD8+ T cells from peripheral blood were sorted into separate populations. CDR1 and CDR2 are drawn from the germline V gene (reference sequence): SGHKS, YYEKEE. Including cysteine and phenylalanine, the CDR3 has 15 amino acids. This entry keeps only the CDR3 DNA: 45 bases, framed from base 1. From V the trimming removes 2 bases and from J it removes 7 bases, while the gene matches leave 6 bases of the junction unaccounted for.

Concerning this clone itself: Its antigen remains unidentified. One base away there is no much larger clone; base qualities are not given.

Genomic DNA was isolated from the sorted cells so that the TCRbeta CDR3 region could be sequenced. TCRbeta CDR3 regions were sequenced using the immunoSEQ Assay. TCRdb's version of the immuneACCESS table is confined to in-frame rearrangements and falls short of the full clone set. An unresolved V gene accounts for under half of the shortfall where checked; the remainder is of unknown origin. Across this sample there are about 68,000 clones, with over 75% seen only once. Of the sample, about 0.68% is held by the ten largest clones. The sequence joins TRBV5-5 to TRBJ1-6; 7 of the junction bases match TRBD1. Sequenced material: CD4+ or CD8+ T cells sorted from blood, taken in a trial of the OX40 agonist ivuxolimab. The TCR originated in an adult with an advanced solid tumor such as melanoma, head and neck, liver or kidney cancer. The CDR3 in this case is CASSFSGTENSPLHF. In nucleotides, the sequence is TGTGCCAGCAGCTTCTCCGGGACAGAAAATTCACCCCTCCACTTT.